The T cell receptor (beta chain) described here comes from a study of T cell repertoires in cytomegalovirus infection. About the study: The public TCR beta signatures pointed to both CMV infection and matching HLA type.

Study results and caveats: Identification of carriers of CMV plus the relevant HLA was achieved through cumulative public TCR beta family frequency. In two of eight donors, the top clonotype was HLA-C-restricted CMV-specific.

From the reads, TCRdb called clonotypes with MiXCR, one entry per CDR3 protein. Among approximately 1,000,000 distinct CDR3 sequences listed, 30% to 40% were seen once. Note on this clonotype: Its antigen is not known.

The CDR3 extends over 13 amino acids. The V gene lost 7 bases and the J gene lost 0 bases, with 9 bases spanning the gap. Germline CDR1 reads SEHNR; CDR2 reads FQNEAQ (reference sequence). This receptor was taken from a human donor in good health (CMV status not recorded). Some clones in this sample may be carry-over from other donors' samples. The J gene is TRBJ1-1, the V gene TRBV7-9; no definite D call. The specimen comprised cultured CD8+ T cells from PBMCs, sampled from culture after CMV antigen stimulation. The CDR3 bases are TGTGCCAGCACATTTGGAATGAACACTGAAGCTTTCTTT. Protein sequence: CASTFGMNTEAFF.